These T cell receptor beta chains were read from a single sample in a study of shared clonotypes between healthy human individuals. Repertoires were generated with immunoSEQ multiplex PCR, while TCRdb's copy carries only in-frame clones and drops some. The profile shows around 2.1 million clones, about 94% of them singletons. The sequencing sample was made of naive CD4+ T cells sorted from blood. The receptors originated from a man aged 18 to 29 in good health. Both conserved end residues are part of each CDR3. The D gene is left open where the match is weak. Some rows have no size entry. The others give once, few or many, or a class for an expanded clone.

D: -
size: -
V: TRBV5-4
J: TRBJ2-1
CDR3: CASSLLERSSYNEQFF
DNA: TGTGCCAGCAGCTTACTTGAGCGGAGCTCCTACAATGAGCAGTTCTTC

D: -
size: -
V: TRBV27
J: TRBJ2-7
CDR3: CASSPPGALRAQYF
DNA: TGTGCCAGCAGCCCCCCGGGAGCTCTACGAGCGCAGTACTTC

D: -
size: -
V: TRBV18
J: TRBJ1-5
CDR3: CASSPTGTQDSNQPQHF
DNA: TGTGCCAGCTCACCGACCGGGACACAGGATAGCAATCAGCCCCAGCATTTT

D: TRBD1
size: -
V: TRBV5-1
J: TRBJ2-7
CDR3: CASSAPGQGSPYEQYF
DNA: TGCGCCAGCAGCGCACCGGGACAGGGAAGTCCCTACGAGCAGTACTTC

D: -
size: -
V: TRBV6-6
J: TRBJ2-7
CDR3: CASSPSSYEQYF
DNA: TGTGCCAGCAGTCCCTCCTCCTACGAGCAGTACTTC

D: TRBD2
size: -
V: TRBV6-5
J: TRBJ2-7
CDR3: CASSRPGLAPYEQYF
DNA: TGTGCCAGCAGCAGACCGGGACTAGCGCCCTACGAGCAGTACTTC

D: -
size: -
V: TRBV30
J: TRBJ1-1
CDR3: CAWSPLTAGTEAFF
DNA: TGTGCCTGGAGTCCCCTTACGGCGGGGACTGAAGCTTTCTTT

D: TRBD1
size: -
V: TRBV11-2
J: TRBJ2-7
CDR3: CASSPLWTGAHEQYF
DNA: TGTGCCAGCAGCCCTCTGTGGACAGGGGCCCACGAGCAGTACTTC

D: TRBD2
size: -
V: TRBV5-1
J: TRBJ2-1
CDR3: CASSTTSGGNEQFF
DNA: TGCGCCAGCAGCACGACTAGCGGAGGCAATGAGCAGTTCTTC

D: -
size: once
V: TRBV30
J: TRBJ1-6
CDR3: CAWSVGQFFPFSPLHF
DNA: TGTGCCTGGAGTGTAGGACAGTTTTTTCCCTTTTCACCCCTCCACTTT

D: -
size: -
V: TRBV5-5
J: TRBJ2-3
CDR3: CASSDGRTDTQYF
DNA: TGTGCCAGCAGCGACGGACGCACAGATACGCAGTATTTT

D: -
size: -
V: TRBV5-6
J: TRBJ1-4
CDR3: CASSLRDTATNEKLFF
DNA: TGTGCCAGCAGCTTGAGGGACACAGCAACTAATGAAAAACTGTTTTTT

D: -
size: -
V: TRBV9
J: TRBJ2-2
CDR3: CASGGSGSGELFF
DNA: TGTGCCAGTGGGGGAAGCGGGTCCGGGGAGCTGTTTTTT

D: -
size: -
V: TRBV11-2
J: TRBJ1-5
CDR3: CASSLGGKGTGPQHF
DNA: TGTGCCAGCAGCTTAGGGGGTAAGGGAACTGGGCCCCAGCATTTT

D: -
size: -
V: TRBV6-1
J: TRBJ2-7
CDR3: CAGYGGGLVYKQYF
DNA: TGTGCCGGGTATGGCGGGGGCTTAGTCTACAAGCAGTACTTC

D: -
size: few
V: TRBV5-6
J: TRBJ1-5
CDR3: CASSLTGARPQHF
DNA: TGTGCCAGCAGCTTGACCGGGGCACGTCCCCAGCATTTT

D: -
size: -
V: TRBV2
J: TRBJ1-2
CDR3: CASSAQGEGYTF
DNA: TGTGCCAGCAGTGCCCAGGGAGAAGGCTACACCTTC